These 17 T cell receptor beta chains came from one sample sequenced in a study of blood T cell repertoires in COVID-19. Produced via immunoSEQ multiplex PCR; TCRdb's table is partial and in-frame only. This repertoire shows roughly 270,000 clones, nearly 90% found once; its top ten account for roughly 9%. Sequences were obtained from peripheral blood. These receptors all stem from a man aged 18 to 30 with active or convalescent COVID-19.

This chain joins TRBV2 and TRBJ1-5, with 8 bases lining up with TRBD1. CDR3 length: 15 amino acids. Germline V lookup: CDR1 SNHLY, CDR2 FYNNEI. Losses at the gene ends were 8 bases for V and 4 bases for J; bases not matched to a gene: 10. In DNA form, the CDR3 reads TGTGCCAGCCATAGAGACAGGGGACCTAATCAGCCCCAGCATTTT. Encoded protein: CASHRDRGPNQPQHF.

The chain links TRBV19 to TRBJ2-2; the D gene is possibly TRBD1 (5 bases). Trimming stripped 5 bases from V and 1 base from J, with 8 bases between. CDR3 length: 14 residues. Germline lookup yields CDR1 LNHDA and CDR2 SQIVND (reference sequence). This CDR3 reads CASSSGWNTGELFF. The CDR3, as DNA: TGTGCCAGTAGTTCAGGGTGGAACACCGGGGAGCTGTTTTTT. The complete variable domain, with remaining parts taken from reference TRBV19 and TRBJ2-2, reads DGGITQSPKYLFRKEGQNVTLSCEQNLNHDAMYWYRQDPGQGLRLIYYSQIVNDFQKGDIAEGYSVSREKKESFPLTVTSAQKNPTAFYLCASSSGWNTGELFFGEGSRLTVL.

V usage is TRBV29-1 and J usage is TRBJ1-5, with 10 bases identical to TRBD1. This CDR3 comprises 14 residues. Trimming took 7 bases from V and 6 from J; bases not matched to a gene: 9. Germline loops: CDR1 SQVTM, CDR2 ANQGSEA. CDR3 nucleotides: TGCAGCGACTGGGACAGGGGAACGAGTCAGCCCCAGCATTTT. Residues: CSDWDRGTSQPQHF.

The J gene is TRBJ2-1, the V gene TRBV7-6; TRBD2 aligns across 10 bases. CDR1 is SGHVS and CDR2 is FNYEAQ in the germline V gene. Trimming cost V 7 bases and J 4 bases; bases outside gene matches: 4. The CDR3 runs to 14 residues. The CDR3 here is CASTAGGQYNEQFF. The CDR3 DNA reads TGTGCCAGCACAGCGGGGGGGCAGTACAATGAGCAGTTCTTC.

V gene TRBV5-4 combines with J gene TRBJ2-1; 9 bases align to TRBD2. Germline V gene lookup returns CDR1 SGHNT and CDR2 YYREEE (reference sequence). The V segment lost 1 base and the J segment 4 bases; nucleotides outside the gene matches: 0. The CDR3 contains 14 residues. In nucleotides, the CDR3 is TGTGCCAGCAGCTTGAGCGGGGGGTACAATGAGCAGTTCTTC. It specifies CASSLSGGYNEQFF.

The chain recombines TRBV15 with TRBJ2-6; tentative D call: TRBD1 (6 bases). The germline V gene encodes CDR1 LNHNV and CDR2 YYDKDF (reference sequence). V lost 0 bases and J 16 bases, leaving 16 bases between the germline ends. This CDR3 is 14 amino acids long. This chain's CDR3 is CATSRDQGPQELTF. The CDR3, as DNA: TGTGCCACCAGCAGAGATCAGGGGCCTCAAGAGCTGACTTTC.

The chain has TRBV6-5 and TRBJ1-5, with a possible D match to TRBD1 (6 bases). The CDR3 loop spans 14 amino acids. Germline CDR1 and CDR2: MNHEY and SVGAGI. The ends were cut back, 7 bases at V and 1 base at J, with 11 bases in the middle. In DNA form, the CDR3 reads TGTGCCAGCATCCTAGACAGGAGCAATCAGCCCCAGCATTTT. It specifies CASILDRSNQPQHF.

The chain joins TRBV2 to TRBJ2-5, with TRBD2 as a possible D gene (6 bases). CDR3 length equals 14 residues. Germline CDR1 and CDR2: SNHLY and FYNNEI. The germline V and J ends were trimmed by 7 bases and 2 bases, with 14 bases remaining between them. The CDR3 nucleotides read TGTGCCAGCAAACTTGGAGGGCCGCAAGAGACCCAGTACTTC. Translation gives CASKLGGPQETQYF.

This clone was seen just once. This chain uses TRBV5-8 with TRBJ2-1, with TRBD1 matching 7 bases. The CDR3 runs to 13 residues. Germline trimming cut 4 bases from V and 4 bases from J; bases unmatched to any gene: 2. Germline CDR1 reads SGHTS; CDR2 reads YDEGEE. The CDR3 protein is CASSQQGYNEQFF. DNA of the CDR3: TGTGCCAGCAGCCAACAGGGGTACAATGAGCAGTTCTTC.

V gene TRBV5-1 combines with J gene TRBJ2-2, with a tentative D call TRBD1 (5 bases). In germline, CDR1 is SGHRS, CDR2 YFSETQ. The V end was cut by 0 bases, the J end by 1 base, with 13 bases between. The CDR3 runs to 17 residues. CDR3 residues: CASSLDWFTGNTGELFF. The CDR3 bases are TGCGCCAGCAGCTTGGATTGGTTCACAGGGAACACCGGGGAGCTGTTTTTT.

CDR3 bases: TGTGCCAGCTCACTAAGGCCGACAGGAAGTAACACTGAAGCTTTCTTT. Protein: CASSLRPTGSNTEAFF. The V call is TRBV18, the J call TRBJ1-1; TRBD1 is a possible D gene (6 bases). In germline, CDR1 is KGHSH, CDR2 LQKENI. The CDR3 covers 16 residues. V gave up 4 bases and J gave up 2 bases, with 17 bases separating them.

This clone was observed a handful of times. The rearrangement links TRBV6-4 to TRBJ2-3; no clear D. Germline CDR1 MRHNA, CDR2 SNTAGT. Deletions cut 2 bases from V and 3 bases from J, with 6 bases between. The CDR3 consists of 13 residues. The CDR3 DNA reads as TGTGCCAGCAGTGACAGCGAGACAGATACGCAGTATTTT. This sequence encodes CASSDSETDTQYF.

This chain joins TRBV13 and TRBJ2-7; TRBD2 aligns across 11 bases. The germline gives CDR1 PRHDT, CDR2 FYEKMQ (reference sequence). The trim removed 5 bases at V and 6 bases at J, leaving 15 bases unmatched. The CDR3 sequence is 17 residues long. CDR3 DNA sequence: TGTGCCAGCAGCAAAGCGACCGGGACTAGCGGTATCAGCGAGCAGTACTTC. As protein: CASSKATGTSGISEQYF.

This chain links TRBV27 with TRBJ2-5, with TRBD1 identical over 9 bases. The CDR3 is 17 residues long. With 5 bases clipped from V and 5 bases from J, the junction kept 15 bases outside the gene matches. Germline loops: CDR1 MNHEY, CDR2 SMNVEV (reference sequence). Written as DNA, the CDR3 is TGTGCCAGCAGTCCGAACCCGACAGGGGGGGGAGGTGAGACCCAGTACTTC. Translated, it gives CASSPNPTGGGGETQYF.

V and J are TRBV2 and TRBJ1-4, with 9 bases aligning to TRBD1. Germline V gene lookup returns CDR1 SNHLY and CDR2 FYNNEI. J was trimmed by 5 bases and V by 6 bases; bases with no gene match: 4. There are 14 residues in the CDR3. In DNA, the CDR3 is TGTGCCAGCAGATCCGGGACAGGGAATGAAAAACTGTTTTTT. It yields the protein CASRSGTGNEKLFF.

The chain uses TRBV9 and TRBJ1-1; D remains unclear. CDR1 is SGDLS, CDR2 YYNGEE, per germline. Trimming stripped 2 bases from V and 0 bases from J, with 17 bases between. This CDR3 region has 17 residues. The DNA of the CDR3 is TGTGCCAGCAGCGTCGACGGAGAGCCTATTATGAACACTGAAGCTTTCTTT. Protein product: CASSVDGEPIMNTEAFF.

The V call is TRBV7-2, the J call TRBJ1-2; D gene ambiguous. The length of the CDR3 is 14 residues. Deletions cut 6 bases from V and 0 bases from J, with 11 bases between. Germline V gene data show CDR1 as SGHTA and CDR2 as FQGNSA. The chain's CDR3 is CASRLALSNYGYTF. CDR3 nucleotides: TGTGCCAGCAGACTTGCGTTGTCTAACTATGGCTACACCTTC.